Shown below are 3 T cell receptor beta chains from a single sample sequenced in a study of blood T cells in healthy people across ages. A J-beta primer mix and a sample-barcoded 5' primer were used in a second PCR of roughly 7 to 12 cycles. From the 5' RACE reads, TCRdb called clonotypes with MiXCR, one entry per CDR3 protein. The sample has approximately 810,000 distinct CDR3 sequences; less than 35% are singletons. The sequenced sample consisted of blood. Receptor source: a woman over 75 in good health.

This clonotype was seen repeatedly, ten times or more. Written as DNA, the CDR3 is TGTGCCAGCAGCTTTGGGACAGGGGTGGACACTGAAGCTTTCTTT. Encoded protein: CASSFGTGVDTEAFF. The chain joins TRBV7-9 to TRBJ1-1; 10 nucleotides agree with TRBD1. Trimming removed 3 bases from V and 3 bases from J; junction bases left unmatched: 4. The CDR3 has 15 residues. Germline V gene sequence: CDR1 SEHNR, CDR2 FQNEAQ (reference sequence).

The chain carries TRBV12-3 or TRBV12-4 and TRBJ1-6; a possible D gene is TRBD1 (6 bases). Trimming left V 6 bases short and J 7 bases short, with 13 bases between. The CDR3 spans 14 residues. CDR3 sequence reads: CASRLQGRNSPLHF. The DNA for the CDR3 is TGTGCCAGCAGACTACAGGGCAGGAATTCACCCCTCCACTTT.

This clonotype was counted a single time. The chain joins TRBV7-9 to TRBJ1-2; TRBD1 might be the D (5 bases). The CDR3 loop spans 14 amino acids. The V end was cut by 4 bases, the J end by 4 bases, with 13 bases between. CDR1 is SEHNR, CDR2 FQNEAQ, per germline (reference sequence). The CDR3 region is CASSSAGRLYGYTF. CDR3 nucleotide sequence: TGTGCCAGCAGCTCAGCAGGGAGGCTCTATGGCTACACCTTC.